These 9 T cell receptor beta chains came from one sample sequenced in a study of coeliac disease. Generated by immunoSEQ multiplex PCR, the TCRdb table keeps only in-frame clones and is missing some. The sample yields more than 4,500 clones, roughly three quarters seen once. Sequenced input: lymphocytes from the gut lamina propria. Every receptor here comes from a woman between 35 and 50 years old.

This sequence joins TRBV30 and TRBJ2-7, with D perhaps matching TRBD1 (5 bases). CDR3 length: 12 amino acids. The V gene lost 0 bases and the J gene lost 3 bases, with 6 bases spanning the gap. The V gene's germline CDR1 is GTSNPN and CDR2 SVGIG (reference sequence). The CDR3, as DNA: TGTGCCTGGAGTGTACAGGTCTACGAGCAGTACTTC. Amino acid sequence: CAWSVQVYEQYF. Supplemented by reference TRBV30 and TRBJ2-7, the full variable domain reads SQTIHQWPATLVQPVGSPLSLECTVEGTSNPNLYWYRQAAGRGLQLLFYSVGIGQISSEVPQNLSASRPQDRQFILSSKKLLLSDSGFYLCAWSVQVYEQYFGPGTRLTVT.

This chain connects TRBV9 to TRBJ1-4; no reliable D call. CDR1 and CDR2 (germline): SGDLS, YYNGEE. The length of the CDR3 is 15 residues. Trimming took off 0 bases at V and 8 bases at J, with 14 bases between the two ends. The CDR3 here is CASSVAGGIGEKLFF. CDR3 DNA sequence: TGTGCCAGCAGCGTAGCAGGCGGGATAGGAGAAAAACTGTTTTTT.

The chain couples TRBV9 to TRBJ1-1; tentatively, D is TRBD1 (5 bases). CDR3 length: 14 residues. Trimming pared 4 bases from V and 5 bases from J, leaving 15 bases between. The germline V gene has CDR1 SGDLS and CDR2 YYNGEE. The CDR3 spells CASSPQRGGTEAFF. The CDR3 DNA follows: TGTGCCAGCAGCCCCCAAAGGGGAGGAACTGAAGCTTTCTTT.

This rearrangement joins TRBV7-8 to TRBJ1-2, with TRBD1 matching over 7 bases. J was trimmed by 5 bases and V by 5 bases; bases with no gene match: 8. CDR3 length: 14 residues. The germline gives CDR1 SGHVS, CDR2 FQNEAQ. The CDR3 region is CASSVGGASYGYTF. DNA of the CDR3: TGTGCCAGCAGCGTAGGGGGCGCTTCTTATGGCTACACCTTC. Full variable domain (outside the CDR3, taken from reference TRBV7-8 and TRBJ1-2): GAGVSQSPRYKVAKRGQDVALRCDPISGHVSLFWYQQALGQGPEFLTYFQNEAQLDKSGLPSDRFFAERPEGSVSTLKIQRTQQEDSAVYLCASSVGGASYGYTFGSGTRLTVV.

The rearrangement links TRBV6-1 to TRBJ1-4, with D possibly matching TRBD1 (5 bases). This CDR3 has 14 residues. Germline CDR1 reads MNHNS; CDR2 reads SASEGT. V lost 7 bases and J lost 0, with 9 bases in between. The CDR3 region has the DNA TGTGCCAGCATACGGGGGGCAACTAATGAAAAACTGTTTTTT. It encodes CASIRGATNEKLFF.

This clone has only a few counts. The junction differs from germline at one of its ends, possibly a read error. The chain links TRBV6-5 to TRBJ1-1; TRBD1 is a possible D gene (6 bases). Germline V CDR1 and CDR2: MNHEY, SVGAGI. CDR3 size: 16 residues. The CDR3 DNA follows: TGTGCCAGCAGCTACTTAGGGGGGGCGGGGAACACTGAAGCTTTCTTT. This encodes CASSYLGGAGNTEAFF.

The chain joins TRBV30 to TRBJ1-1; weak D call: TRBD1 (6 bases). Trimming took 5 bases from V and 2 from J, leaving 12 bases between them. The CDR3 has 13 amino acids. The V gene's germline CDR1 is GTSNPN and CDR2 SVGIG (reference sequence). The CDR3 sequence is CAWHPGQNTEAFF. CDR3 nucleotide sequence: TGTGCCTGGCACCCGGGACAAAACACTGAAGCTTTCTTT.

The rearrangement uses TRBV19 and TRBJ1-2, with 11 bases lining up with TRBD1. CDR1 LNHDA and CDR2 SQIVND come from the germline V gene (reference sequence). The CDR3 runs to 15 residues. V shed 7 bases, J shed 0 bases, and the junction held 4 bases outside the gene matches. This CDR3 is CASIGQGAPNYGYTF. CDR3 coding DNA: TGTGCCAGTATTGGACAGGGGGCGCCTAACTATGGCTACACCTTC.

Here the CDR3 DNA reads TGTGCCAGTAGTATCCCGGGACAGGGCAAAAACATTCAGTACTTC. This sequence encodes CASSIPGQGKNIQYF. The rearrangement joins TRBV19 to TRBJ2-4; 9 bases map to TRBD1. The V and J ends lost 3 bases and 3 bases, in that order; junction bases with no gene match: 3. The V gene's germline CDR1 is LNHDA and CDR2 SQIVND (reference sequence). The CDR3 has 15 residues.